The 23 T cell receptor beta chains in this list originate from one sample, sequenced in a study of shared clonotypes between healthy human individuals. This table comes from immunoSEQ multiplex PCR, and its TCRdb copy is limited to in-frame clones, with some not included. The sample records about 1 million clones, around 76% being singletons. The sample was memory CD4+ T cells sorted from blood. Sample subset: CD45RA-negative fraction. These receptor sequences come from a man aged 18 to 30 in good health.

The chain joins TRBV7-2 to TRBJ1-2; weak D call: TRBD1 (6 bases). V lost 3 bases to trimming and J lost 4 bases, with 9 bases between them. Germline CDR1 SGHTA, CDR2 FQGNSA. This CDR3 is 13 amino acids long. CDR3 DNA sequence: TGTGCCAGCAGCTTCGGGGGGGCCTATGGCTACACCTTC. Translating it yields CASSFGGAYGYTF.

A note on this clone: A single base separates this from a much larger clone, so it may be a read error. This specimen includes other DNA sequences encoding the same CDR3. The chain recombines TRBV5-4 with TRBJ2-5; D is undetermined. The V end was cut by 4 bases, the J end by 0 bases, with 4 bases between. Germline CDR1 SGHNT, CDR2 YYREEE (reference sequence). This CDR3 has 12 amino acids. This CDR3 is CASSRDQETQYF. The CDR3 nucleotides read TGTGCCAGCAGCCGGGACCAAGAGACCCAGTACTTC.

The chain carries TRBV6-5 and TRBJ1-1; 7 positions match TRBD1. The germline gives CDR1 MNHEY, CDR2 SVGAGI. V trimming: 6 bases; J trimming: 4 bases; junction bases outside the gene matches: 11. The CDR3 totals 15 residues. Here the CDR3 reads CASRRTGDSGTEAFF. In DNA, the CDR3 is TGTGCCAGCAGACGCACAGGGGATTCGGGCACTGAAGCTTTCTTT.

In its sample, this clone was seen a few times. This chain uses TRBV7-2 with TRBJ2-3; D is possibly TRBD2 (5 bases). Germline values: CDR1 SGHTA, CDR2 FQGNSA. The CDR3 runs to 15 residues. Deletions cut 5 bases from V and 2 bases from J, with 14 bases between. CDR3 in amino acids: CASSREGRNTDTQYF. The CDR3, as DNA: TGTGCCAGCAGCCGAGAGGGCAGAAACACAGATACGCAGTATTTT.

This clone was observed a few times. V is TRBV21-1 and J is TRBJ2-3; TRBD2, the table's D call, was not compared with the DNA. TRBV21-1 is flagged as a pseudogene. This CDR3 contains 17 residues. The CDR3 is CASRVNGAGNSTDTQYF. The CDR3 nucleotides read TGTGCCAGCAGGGTAAATGGAGCGGGGAATAGCACAGATACGCAGTATTTT.

The V call is TRBV28, the J call TRBJ2-3, with 8 positions matching TRBD1. Losses at the gene ends were 8 bases for V and 4 bases for J; bases not matched to a gene: 11. CDR1 is MDHEN and CDR2 is SYDVKM in the germline V gene. The CDR3 loop spans 15 amino acids. This CDR3 reads CASFSPGQGSDTQYF. CDR3 DNA: TGTGCCAGCTTTTCGCCTGGACAGGGCTCAGATACGCAGTATTTT.

This rearrangement joins TRBV6-5 to TRBJ1-4, with unresolved D. Trimming cost V 4 bases and J 8 bases, with 14 bases left between them. Per the germline V gene, CDR1 is MNHEY and CDR2 is SVGAGI. The CDR3 contains 14 residues. The CDR3 is CASSSTRTGEKLFF. In nucleotides, the CDR3 is TGTGCCAGCAGTTCCACCAGGACGGGAGAAAAACTGTTTTTT.

The sample holds a few counts of this clone. This sequence joins TRBV5-1 and TRBJ2-3; possibly TRBD2 for D (5 bases). The CDR3 runs 15 residues. Trimming pared 0 bases from V and 3 bases from J, leaving 11 bases between. Looked up from germline, CDR1 is SGHRS and CDR2 is YFSETQ. The CDR3 sequence: CASSLGASTTDTQYF. CDR3 DNA: TGCGCCAGCAGCTTGGGCGCTAGCACAACAGATACGCAGTATTTT.

The V call is TRBV7-2, the J call TRBJ2-1; 7 bases agree with TRBD2. This CDR3 has 15 amino acids. V trimming: 1 base; J trimming: 9 bases; junction bases outside the gene matches: 9. The V gene's germline CDR1 is SGHTA and CDR2 FQGNSA. The CDR3 is CASSLGTRQDTEQFF. The CDR3 bases are TGTGCCAGCAGCTTAGGGACTAGGCAGGACACTGAGCAGTTCTTC.

The chain recombines TRBV7-2 with TRBJ1-3; D is unresolved. The CDR3 is 16 residues long. Germline values: CDR1 SGHTA, CDR2 FQGNSA. Trimming removed 3 bases from V and 0 bases from J, with 12 bases in between. CDR3: CASSFRGFNSGNTIYF. CDR3 sequence (DNA): TGTGCCAGCAGCTTCCGGGGTTTCAACTCTGGAAACACCATATATTTT.

This clone was observed once. V usage is TRBV7-9 and J usage is TRBJ1-5; possible D gene TRBD1, 6 bases. The CDR3 sequence is 17 residues long. Trimming removed 1 base from V and 2 bases from J, with 15 bases in between. Germline CDR1 is SEHNR and CDR2 is FQNEAQ (reference sequence). CDR3 in amino acids: CASSLGQGSVGNQPQHF. CDR3 sequence (DNA): TGTGCCAGCAGCTTAGGGCAGGGGAGCGTTGGCAATCAGCCCCAGCATTTT. Complete variable domain (other parts from reference TRBV7-9 and TRBJ1-5): DTGVSQNPRHKITKRGQNVTFRCDPISEHNRLYWYRQTLGQGPEFLTYFQNEAQLEKSRLLSDRFSAERPKGSFSTLEIQRTEQGDSAMYLCASSLGQGSVGNQPQHFGDGTRLSIL.

This sequence joins TRBV5-1 and TRBJ2-5; D gene unclear. Germline lookup yields CDR1 SGHRS and CDR2 YFSETQ. This CDR3 has 16 amino acids. Trimming left V 1 base short and J 5 bases short, with 18 bases between. The CDR3 reads CASSLTSVSKGETQYF. The CDR3 nucleotides are TGCGCCAGCAGCTTGACCTCGGTATCAAAAGGGGAGACCCAGTACTTC.

This clone has just one count. The chain uses TRBV28 and TRBJ2-3, with D unresolved. This CDR3 comprises 14 residues. With 1 base removed from V and 4 bases from J, the gap between germline ends came to 9 bases. Looked up from germline, CDR1 is MDHEN and CDR2 is SYDVKM. CDR3 nucleotides: TGTGCCAGCAGTTTATCGAACGTCCCAGATACGCAGTATTTT. Residues: CASSLSNVPDTQYF.

This clone occurred many times. The rearrangement links TRBV2 to TRBJ1-1; D is undetermined. Trimming removed 10 bases from V and 1 base from J, with 10 bases in between. The CDR3 is 12 residues long. Germline CDR1 reads SNHLY; CDR2 reads FYNNEI. The CDR3 nucleotides are TGTGCCACTACGACTGGGAACACTGAAGCTTTCTTT. Translating it yields CATTTGNTEAFF.

V usage is TRBV5-6 and J usage is TRBJ1-6; possible D gene TRBD1, 5 bases. Germline CDR1 and CDR2: SGHDT and YYEEEE. CDR3 length equals 15 residues. V was cut by 3 bases and J by 5 bases, with 12 bases left in between. Here the CDR3 reads CASSWFRGDNSPLHF. DNA for the CDR3: TGTGCCAGCAGCTGGTTTAGGGGAGATAATTCACCCCTCCACTTT. Based on the CDR3 plus reference TRBV5-6 and TRBJ1-6, the full variable domain is DAGVTQSPTHLIKTRGQQVTLRCSPKSGHDTVSWYQQALGQGPQFIFQYYEEEERQRGNFPDRFSGHQFPNYSSELNVNALLLGDSALYLCASSWFRGDNSPLHFGNGTRLTVT.

This clone was counted a single time. Other DNA sequences of this sample code for an identical CDR3. V gene TRBV30 combines with J gene TRBJ2-1; no clear D. This CDR3 is built from 12 residues. V was cut by 1 base and J by 7 bases, with 8 bases left in between. Germline V gives CDR1 GTSNPN, CDR2 SVGIG (reference sequence). For the CDR3, the DNA is TGTGCCTGGAGTGGTCTGGGGAATGAGCAGTTCTTC. Residues: CAWSGLGNEQFF.

The V call is TRBV29-1, the J call TRBJ2-3; D is tentatively TRBD1 or TRBD2 (5 bases each). This CDR3 is built from 14 residues. CDR1 is SQVTM and CDR2 is ANQGSEA in the germline V gene. V dropped 6 bases and J dropped 0 bases, with 13 bases sitting between them. The CDR3, as DNA: TGCAGCGTCGGCCGGGACCAAAGCACAGATACGCAGTATTTT. Translating gives CSVGRDQSTDTQYF.

This clone was counted only a few times. The gene calls are TRBV11-2 and TRBJ2-6; D remains ambiguous. Germline V gene lookup returns CDR1 SGHAT and CDR2 FQNNGV. CDR3 size: 16 residues. V lost 3 bases and J lost 4, with 13 bases in between. Here the CDR3 DNA reads TGTGCCAGCAGCTTTCATACCGCCTCGGGGGCCAACGTCCTGACTTTC. Protein: CASSFHTASGANVLTF. Filled out from reference TRBV11-2 and TRBJ2-6, the complete variable domain reads EAGVAQSPRYKIIEKRQSVAFWCNPISGHATLYWYQQILGQGPKLLIQFQNNGVVDDSQLPKDRFSAERLKGVDSTLKIQPAKLEDSAVYLCASSFHTASGANVLTFGAGSRLTVL.

The J gene is TRBJ2-5, the V gene TRBV7-8, with D uncertain. Germline V gene lookup returns CDR1 SGHVS and CDR2 FQNEAQ. This CDR3 has 16 residues. The V end was cut by 4 bases, the J end by 5 bases, with 20 bases between. The CDR3 region is CASSSGRIVAWETQYF. CDR3 nucleotides: TGTGCCAGCAGCTCGGGCAGGATCGTTGCATGGGAGACCCAGTACTTC.

As concerns this clone: At the DNA level, this CDR3 is encoded by other sequences in the same sample as well. This chain joins TRBV5-1 and TRBJ2-3, with TRBD1 matching over 10 bases. Germline V gives CDR1 SGHRS, CDR2 YFSETQ. This CDR3 has 15 residues. J gave up 1 base and V 4 bases, and 3 bases lay outside the gene matches. The CDR3 DNA reads TGCGCCAGCAGCGGGACAGGGGTGGGCACAGATACGCAGTATTTT. Translation: CASSGTGVGTDTQYF.

The V gene is TRBV6-1, the J gene TRBJ1-2, with D maybe TRBD1 (5 bases). The CDR3 has 14 residues. In germline, CDR1 is MNHNS, CDR2 SASEGT. The V end was cut by 6 bases, the J end by 0 bases, with 11 bases between. The CDR3 nucleotides read TGTGCCAGCAGGCAGACAGCCTCTAACTATGGCTACACCTTC. Protein: CASRQTASNYGYTF.

This clone is a singleton in its sample. This chain links TRBV4-3 with TRBJ1-4; D possibly corresponds to TRBD1 (5 bases). The CDR3 has 14 amino acids. Per germline, CDR1 LGHNA and CDR2 YSLEER. Trimming took 8 bases from V and 5 from J, leaving 15 bases between them. CDR3 amino acids: CASGSGGVNEKLFF. As DNA, the CDR3 is TGCGCCAGCGGCAGCGGGGGGGTGAATGAAAAACTGTTTTTT.

The chain couples TRBV19 to TRBJ2-7, with D possibly TRBD2 on 6 matching bases. The CDR3 spans 15 residues. V was pared by 0 bases and J by 2 bases, with 11 bases between. CDR1 is LNHDA and CDR2 is SQIVND in the germline V gene (reference sequence). CDR3 loop: CASSIERRGPYEQYF. CDR3 in DNA: TGTGCCAGTAGTATAGAGCGGAGGGGCCCCTACGAGCAGTACTTC. The variable domain in full, completed from reference TRBV19 and TRBJ2-7, reads DGGITQSPKYLFRKEGQNVTLSCEQNLNHDAMYWYRQDPGQGLRLIYYSQIVNDFQKGDIAEGYSVSREKKESFPLTVTSAQKNPTAFYLCASSIERRGPYEQYFGPGTRLTVT.